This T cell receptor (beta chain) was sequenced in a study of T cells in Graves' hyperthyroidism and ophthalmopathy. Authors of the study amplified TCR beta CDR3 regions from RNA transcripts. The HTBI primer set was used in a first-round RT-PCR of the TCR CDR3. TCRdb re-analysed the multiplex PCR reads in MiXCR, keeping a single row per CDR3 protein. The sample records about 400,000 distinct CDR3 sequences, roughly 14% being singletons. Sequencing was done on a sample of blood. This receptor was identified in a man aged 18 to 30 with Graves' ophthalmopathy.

CDR3: CASSTGTGDHYGYTF. For the CDR3, the DNA is TGTGCCAGCAGCACCGGGACAGGGGACCACTATGGCTACACCTTC. This chain connects TRBV6-2 or TRBV6-3 to TRBJ1-2, with 10 bases that match TRBD1. J gave up 3 bases and V 6 bases, and 7 bases lay outside the gene matches. This CDR3 has 15 residues. Germline values: CDR1 MNHEY, CDR2 SVGEGT.